A selection of T cell receptor beta chains follows, all from one sample in a study of blood T cell repertoires in COVID-19. Libraries were prepared by immunoSEQ multiplex PCR; TCRdb keeps only in-frame clonotypes and omits some of them. This sample has about 220,000 clones, with 82% found just once. The sequenced sample consisted of PBMCs or T cells enriched from blood (not recorded which). These receptors were obtained from a woman aged 55-70 years who had recovered from COVID-19. The CDR3 runs from the conserved cysteine through the conserved F or W. The order of the fields is D gene, V gene, clone size, J gene, CDR3 protein, CDR3 DNA. A D gene is named only where the DNA matches it firmly. The size entry is marked missing in some rows and otherwise reads once, few, many or a size class.

d_gene: TRBD2; v_gene: TRBV5-1; abundance: -; j_gene: TRBJ2-1; CDR3aa: CACRLAGAWDEQFF; CDR3nt: TGCGCCTGCAGACTAGCGGGAGCGTGGGATGAGCAGTTCTTC
d_gene: TRBD1; v_gene: TRBV5-1; abundance: -; j_gene: TRBJ1-1; CDR3aa: CASSPSGTGGTEAFF; CDR3nt: TGCGCCAGCAGCCCCAGCGGGACAGGAGGGACTGAAGCTTTCTTT
d_gene: TRBD1; v_gene: TRBV7-2; abundance: -; j_gene: TRBJ1-5; CDR3aa: CASSLAGPTGGAGNSNQPQHF; CDR3nt: TGTGCCAGCAGCTTAGCGGGCCCGACAGGGGGCGCGGGGAATAGCAATCAGCCCCAGCATTTT
d_gene: -; v_gene: TRBV2; abundance: -; j_gene: TRBJ2-2; CDR3aa: CASSDSTNTGELFF; CDR3nt: TGTGCCAGCAGTGATAGCACGAACACCGGGGAGCTGTTTTTT
d_gene: TRBD2; v_gene: TRBV18; abundance: -; j_gene: TRBJ2-2; CDR3aa: CASSPLTSGSPGELFF; CDR3nt: TGTGCCAGCTCACCACTGACTAGCGGGAGCCCCGGGGAGCTGTTTTTT
d_gene: -; v_gene: TRBV21-1; abundance: -; j_gene: TRBJ2-7; CDR3aa: CASCIPRELANYEQYF; CDR3nt: TGTGCCAGCTGCATACCCCGGGAACTAGCTAACTACGAGCAGTACTTC
d_gene: -; v_gene: TRBV5-4; abundance: -; j_gene: TRBJ1-6; CDR3aa: CASSLKTAAPLNSPLHF; CDR3nt: TGTGCCAGCAGCCTAAAGACAGCCGCACCGCTTAATTCACCCCTCCACTTT
d_gene: TRBD1; v_gene: TRBV12-3/TRBV12-4; abundance: -; j_gene: TRBJ1-2; CDR3aa: CASRETGSGYTF; CDR3nt: TGTGCCAGCAGGGAGACAGGGTCTGGCTACACCTTC
d_gene: TRBD1; v_gene: TRBV27; abundance: -; j_gene: TRBJ2-5; CDR3aa: CASSSSLYRGETQYF; CDR3nt: TGTGCCAGCAGTTCTTCCTTATACAGGGGAGAGACCCAGTACTTC
d_gene: -; v_gene: TRBV24-1; abundance: -; j_gene: TRBJ2-1; CDR3aa: CATSDGNEQFF; CDR3nt: TGTGCCACCAGTGACGGGAATGAGCAGTTCTTC
d_gene: -; v_gene: TRBV6-5; abundance: -; j_gene: TRBJ2-7; CDR3aa: CASSYYGGNGYEQYF; CDR3nt: TGTGCCAGCAGTTACTACGGGGGAAATGGCTACGAGCAGTACTTC
d_gene: -; v_gene: TRBV11-2; abundance: many; j_gene: TRBJ1-1; CDR3aa: CASSEVSGVNTEAFF; CDR3nt: TGTGCCAGCAGCGAGGTTTCGGGGGTTAACACTGAAGCTTTCTTT
d_gene: -; v_gene: TRBV29-1; abundance: once; j_gene: TRBJ1-2; CDR3aa: CSARLGTGDGYTF; CDR3nt: TGCAGCGCTCGTCTTGGTACGGGGGATGGCTACACCTTC
d_gene: TRBD1; v_gene: TRBV19; abundance: -; j_gene: TRBJ1-6; CDR3aa: CASSRQGRSPLHF; CDR3nt: TGTGCCAGTAGTCGACAGGGGCGCTCACCCCTCCACTTT
d_gene: -; v_gene: TRBV4-2; abundance: -; j_gene: TRBJ2-7; CDR3aa: CASSQDPGRVDEQYF; CDR3nt: TGTGCCAGCAGCCAAGATCCCGGCAGGGTCGACGAGCAGTACTTC
d_gene: TRBD1; v_gene: TRBV4-2; abundance: -; j_gene: TRBJ1-6; CDR3aa: CASSQTTGTGGLPLHF; CDR3nt: TGTGCCAGCAGCCAAACTACCGGGACAGGGGGTTTACCCCTCCACTTT
d_gene: -; v_gene: TRBV25-1; abundance: -; j_gene: TRBJ1-2; CDR3aa: CASSEGGVSYGYTF; CDR3nt: TGTGCCAGCAGTGAAGGGGGCGTCTCATATGGCTACACCTTC
d_gene: -; v_gene: TRBV4-2; abundance: -; j_gene: TRBJ1-3; CDR3aa: CASSQETGNKAGNTIYF; CDR3nt: TGTGCCAGCAGCCAAGAAACAGGGAATAAGGCTGGAAACACCATATATTTT
d_gene: -; v_gene: TRBV19; abundance: -; j_gene: TRBJ1-5; CDR3aa: CASSPREYGSNQPQHF; CDR3nt: TGTGCCAGTAGTCCCAGGGAATATGGGTCCAATCAGCCCCAGCATTTT
d_gene: -; v_gene: TRBV6-5; abundance: -; j_gene: TRBJ2-7; CDR3aa: CASSRDSDTYEQYF; CDR3nt: TGTGCCAGCAGTCGAGACAGTGATACCTACGAGCAGTACTTC
d_gene: TRBD1; v_gene: TRBV6-2/TRBV6-3; abundance: -; j_gene: TRBJ1-1; CDR3aa: CASSWRDRDTEAFF; CDR3nt: TGTGCCAGCAGTTGGCGGGACAGGGACACTGAAGCTTTCTTT
d_gene: -; v_gene: TRBV12-3/TRBV12-4; abundance: -; j_gene: TRBJ1-2; CDR3aa: CASSLGSAGGYTF; CDR3nt: TGTGCCAGCAGTTTAGGGTCCGCGGGTGGCTACACCTTC
d_gene: -; v_gene: TRBV2; abundance: -; j_gene: TRBJ1-1; CDR3aa: CASSARWGDTEAFF; CDR3nt: TGTGCCAGCAGTGCACGTTGGGGAGATACTGAAGCTTTCTTT
d_gene: TRBD1; v_gene: TRBV3-1/TRBV3-2; abundance: -; j_gene: TRBJ1-3; CDR3aa: CASSLTGDSGNTIYF; CDR3nt: TGTGCCAGCAGCCTTACAGGGGACTCTGGAAACACCATATATTTT
d_gene: -; v_gene: TRBV7-2; abundance: -; j_gene: TRBJ1-2; CDR3aa: CASSYTPGLNSGYTF; CDR3nt: TGTGCCAGCAGTTATACACCGGGTCTCAACTCGGGCTACACCTTC
d_gene: -; v_gene: TRBV7-9; abundance: -; j_gene: TRBJ2-1; CDR3aa: CASHPSGLRSNEQFF; CDR3nt: TGTGCCAGCCATCCATCTGGTTTACGGAGCAATGAGCAGTTCTTC
d_gene: -; v_gene: TRBV19; abundance: -; j_gene: TRBJ1-2; CDR3aa: CASSIASGHLGYTF; CDR3nt: TGTGCCAGTAGTATAGCCTCGGGACACCTTGGCTACACCTTC
d_gene: TRBD1; v_gene: TRBV6-5; abundance: few; j_gene: TRBJ1-2; CDR3aa: CASRLGQAIVSGYTF; CDR3nt: TGTGCCAGCAGATTGGGACAGGCGATCGTAAGCGGCTACACCTTC
d_gene: -; v_gene: TRBV9; abundance: -; j_gene: TRBJ2-2; CDR3aa: CASSPRAGELFF; CDR3nt: TGTGCCAGCAGCCCCCGGGCCGGGGAGCTGTTTTTT
d_gene: -; v_gene: TRBV6-5; abundance: once; j_gene: TRBJ2-5; CDR3aa: CASSYKGQSMQTQYF; CDR3nt: TGTGCCAGCAGTTATAAGGGGCAGTCCATGCAGACCCAGTACTTC
d_gene: TRBD1; v_gene: TRBV2; abundance: -; j_gene: TRBJ1-4; CDR3aa: CASSSDRGGDEKLFF; CDR3nt: TGTGCCAGCAGTTCCGACAGGGGGGGGGACGAAAAACTGTTTTTT
d_gene: TRBD1; v_gene: TRBV7-2; abundance: few; j_gene: TRBJ2-5; CDR3aa: CASSFSATGGETQYF; CDR3nt: TGTGCCAGCAGCTTTAGCGCCACAGGGGGAGAGACCCAGTACTTC
d_gene: TRBD1; v_gene: TRBV27; abundance: -; j_gene: TRBJ1-5; CDR3aa: CASSLVGQGTQPQHF; CDR3nt: TGTGCCAGCAGTTTAGTGGGACAGGGGACTCAGCCCCAGCATTTT
d_gene: -; v_gene: TRBV14; abundance: -; j_gene: TRBJ2-7; CDR3aa: CASSQERGSPPYEQYF; CDR3nt: TGTGCCAGCAGCCAAGAACGGGGGAGCCCCCCTTACGAGCAGTACTTC
d_gene: TRBD1; v_gene: TRBV9; abundance: -; j_gene: TRBJ1-2; CDR3aa: CASSVGGQGFGYTF; CDR3nt: TGTGCCAGCAGCGTAGGAGGACAGGGGTTTGGCTACACCTTC
d_gene: -; v_gene: TRBV5-1; abundance: -; j_gene: TRBJ1-1; CDR3aa: CASRPQVPMNTEAFF; CDR3nt: TGCGCCAGCAGGCCTCAGGTGCCTATGAACACTGAAGCTTTCTTT
d_gene: -; v_gene: TRBV27; abundance: -; j_gene: TRBJ1-2; CDR3aa: CASSLSKREVYGYTF; CDR3nt: TGTGCCAGCAGTTTATCGAAACGGGAGGTCTATGGCTACACCTTC
d_gene: TRBD1; v_gene: TRBV5-5; abundance: -; j_gene: TRBJ1-1; CDR3aa: CASGHRGIDGTEAFF; CDR3nt: TGTGCCAGCGGCCACAGGGGGATCGACGGCACTGAAGCTTTCTTT
d_gene: -; v_gene: TRBV27; abundance: -; j_gene: TRBJ1-1; CDR3aa: CASSIIGGEAFF; CDR3nt: TGTGCCAGCAGTATCATAGGGGGTGAAGCTTTCTTT
d_gene: -; v_gene: TRBV29-1; abundance: few; j_gene: TRBJ2-2; CDR3aa: CSVDPRGPGELFF; CDR3nt: TGCAGCGTTGATCCTAGGGGCCCCGGGGAGCTGTTTTTT
d_gene: TRBD1; v_gene: TRBV7-3; abundance: -; j_gene: TRBJ1-6; CDR3aa: CASSLTGQGASPLHF; CDR3nt: TGTGCCAGCAGCTTAACGGGACAGGGGGCATCACCCCTCCACTTT
d_gene: TRBD2; v_gene: TRBV10-1; abundance: -; j_gene: TRBJ2-1; CDR3aa: CASSPGLAAHEQFF; CDR3nt: TGCGCCAGCAGTCCGGGACTAGCGGCGCATGAGCAGTTCTTC
d_gene: TRBD1; v_gene: TRBV6-1; abundance: -; j_gene: TRBJ1-5; CDR3aa: CASSEGTGDAQPQHF; CDR3nt: TGTGCCAGCAGTGAAGGGACAGGGGATGCTCAGCCCCAGCATTTT
d_gene: -; v_gene: TRBV6-1; abundance: few; j_gene: TRBJ1-5; CDR3aa: CASNEGARQPQHF; CDR3nt: TGTGCCAGCAATGAAGGGGCGCGACAGCCCCAGCATTTT
d_gene: TRBD2; v_gene: TRBV5-1; abundance: -; j_gene: TRBJ2-7; CDR3aa: CASSGGSQGSYEQYF; CDR3nt: TGCGCCAGCAGCGGCGGGAGTCAAGGGTCCTACGAGCAGTACTTC
d_gene: -; v_gene: TRBV7-3; abundance: -; j_gene: TRBJ1-1; CDR3aa: CASSLTLGGNTEAFF; CDR3nt: TGTGCCAGCAGCTTAACGTTAGGGGGGAACACTGAAGCTTTCTTT
d_gene: -; v_gene: TRBV6-5; abundance: -; j_gene: TRBJ2-1; CDR3aa: CASSYPGSNNEQFF; CDR3nt: TGTGCCAGCAGTTACCCAGGGTCTAACAATGAGCAGTTCTTC
d_gene: TRBD1; v_gene: TRBV4-1; abundance: -; j_gene: TRBJ1-4; CDR3aa: CASSPTGSATNEKLFF; CDR3nt: TGCGCCAGCAGCCCGACAGGGAGTGCAACTAATGAAAAACTGTTTTTT
d_gene: -; v_gene: TRBV18; abundance: -; j_gene: TRBJ2-7; CDR3aa: CASSPPVARYEQYF; CDR3nt: TGTGCCAGCTCACCACCGGTAGCACGCTACGAGCAGTACTTC
d_gene: TRBD1; v_gene: TRBV6-5; abundance: -; j_gene: TRBJ2-7; CDR3aa: CASSYSDRGTYEQYF; CDR3nt: TGTGCCAGCAGTTACTCGGACAGGGGGACCTACGAGCAGTACTTC
d_gene: -; v_gene: TRBV3-1/TRBV3-2; abundance: -; j_gene: TRBJ2-5; CDR3aa: CASGGQRESSGETQYF; CDR3nt: TGTGCCAGCGGGGGACAGCGGGAGAGTAGCGGAGAGACCCAGTACTTC
d_gene: -; v_gene: TRBV7-2; abundance: -; j_gene: TRBJ1-1; CDR3aa: CASSLRGGEAFF; CDR3nt: TGTGCCAGCAGCTTAAGGGGGGGTGAAGCTTTCTTT
d_gene: -; v_gene: TRBV9; abundance: few; j_gene: TRBJ2-1; CDR3aa: CASSSRVTHSYNEQFF; CDR3nt: TGTGCCAGCAGCTCCCGGGTCACGCACTCCTACAATGAGCAGTTCTTC
d_gene: -; v_gene: TRBV5-1; abundance: -; j_gene: TRBJ2-3; CDR3aa: CASSGGTASTDTQYF; CDR3nt: TGCGCCAGCAGCGGAGGGACGGCTAGCACAGATACGCAGTATTTT